This T cell receptor (beta chain) was captured in a study of cytomegalovirus exposure and HLA in healthy donors. Study-level background: An earlier analysis found 95 million to 140 million unique TCR beta sequences from approximately 190 million T cells. Findings and caveats of the study: Associated with cytomegalovirus, according to the listing, were 150 to 200 TCR beta chains. A later analysis linked a missense variant in DCLRE1C to the trimming of TCR beta V and J genes.

The PCR ran on 60 Vbeta and 13 Jbeta primers. Libraries were prepared by immunoSEQ multiplex PCR; TCRdb keeps only in-frame clonotypes and omits some of them. The sample table includes about 84,000 clones. This CDR3 spans 15 amino acids. The V gene's germline CDR1 is SGHAT and CDR2 FQNNGV. V lost 4 bases, J lost 0 bases, and 6 bases stayed unmatched. In regard to this clone: Its cognate antigen is unknown.

Specimen: PBMCs. The sequence came from a man aged 50-60 years in good health and CMV-seronegative. The V call is TRBV11-2, the J call TRBJ2-7, with TRBD2 matching over 7 bases. The CDR3 spells CASSWGGYVSYEQYF. Here the CDR3 DNA reads TGTGCCAGCAGCTGGGGGGGATATGTCTCCTACGAGCAGTACTTC.